This T cell receptor beta chain was documented in a study of control samples from healthy donors and cancer patients. Germline CDR1 and CDR2: SGHAT and FQNNGV. V gave up 8 bases and J gave up 2 bases, with 13 bases separating them. This CDR3 comprises 13 residues. The protocol was immunoSEQ multiplex PCR, while the TCRdb copy is restricted to in-frame clones and leaves out a portion. This table holds under 75,000 clones, 90% found once. V usage is TRBV11-2 and J usage is TRBJ2-7, with D perhaps matching TRBD1 (5 bases). Sequencing used PBMCs. The clonotype originates from a woman aged 45-59 years with colorectal cancer. The CDR3 here is CASGKTATYEQYF. For the CDR3, the DNA is TGTGCCAGCGGCAAGACAGCAACCTACGAGCAGTACTTC.